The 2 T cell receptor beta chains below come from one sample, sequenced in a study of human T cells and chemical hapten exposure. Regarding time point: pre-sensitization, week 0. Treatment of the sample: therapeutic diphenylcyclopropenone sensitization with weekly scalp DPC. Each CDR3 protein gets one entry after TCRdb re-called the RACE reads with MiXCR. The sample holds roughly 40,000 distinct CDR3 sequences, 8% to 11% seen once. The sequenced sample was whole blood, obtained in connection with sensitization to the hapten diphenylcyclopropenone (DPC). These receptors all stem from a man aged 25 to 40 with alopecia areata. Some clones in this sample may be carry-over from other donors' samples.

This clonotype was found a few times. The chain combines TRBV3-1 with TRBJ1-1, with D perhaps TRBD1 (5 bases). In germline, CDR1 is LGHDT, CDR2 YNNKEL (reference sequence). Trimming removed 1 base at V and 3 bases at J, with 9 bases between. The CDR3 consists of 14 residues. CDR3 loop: CASSQAGEDTEAFF. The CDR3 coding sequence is TGTGCCAGCAGCCAAGCGGGGGAGGACACTGAAGCTTTCTTT.

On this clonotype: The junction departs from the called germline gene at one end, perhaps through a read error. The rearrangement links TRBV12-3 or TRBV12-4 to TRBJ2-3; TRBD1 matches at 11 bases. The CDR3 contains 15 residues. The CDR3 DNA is TGTGCCAGCAGTTTGGACAGGGGGCGGGAGGGCCCCCCGTACTTT. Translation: CASSLDRGREGPPYF.